The clone carrying this T cell receptor beta chain is hyperexpanded by share. Its antigen is still unknown. These data come from a study of OX40 agonist ivuxolimab in advanced cancers. Study in general: People in dose escalation had one of these cancers: hepatocellular carcinoma, melanoma, renal cell or head and neck cancer. Partial responses were achieved by three patients: one hepatocellular carcinoma, two cutaneous melanoma. Study-wide results and limits: Relative to CD4+, CD8+ T cells held more expanded clones on average. CD4+ and CD8+ T cells in blood underwent clonal expansion by week 6 at 0.1 to 3.0 mg/kg.

The germline CDR1 and CDR2 sequences are SEHNR and FQNEAQ (reference sequence). The germline V and J ends were trimmed by 2 bases and 7 bases, with 15 bases remaining between them. The CDR3 extends over 15 amino acids. Repertoires were generated with immunoSEQ multiplex PCR, while TCRdb's copy carries only in-frame clones and drops some. The table shows approximately 10,000 clones, with 65% to 80% occurring only once. The receptor comes from an adult with an advanced solid tumor such as melanoma, head and neck, liver or kidney cancer. The sequencing here drew on CD4+ or CD8+ T cells sorted from blood, taken in a trial of the OX40 agonist ivuxolimab. The chain uses TRBV7-9 and TRBJ2-1; D uncertain. CDR3 sequence: CASSLPDAQVNEQFF. The CDR3 DNA sequence: TGTGCCAGCAGCTTACCGGACGCTCAGGTGAATGAGCAGTTCTTC.